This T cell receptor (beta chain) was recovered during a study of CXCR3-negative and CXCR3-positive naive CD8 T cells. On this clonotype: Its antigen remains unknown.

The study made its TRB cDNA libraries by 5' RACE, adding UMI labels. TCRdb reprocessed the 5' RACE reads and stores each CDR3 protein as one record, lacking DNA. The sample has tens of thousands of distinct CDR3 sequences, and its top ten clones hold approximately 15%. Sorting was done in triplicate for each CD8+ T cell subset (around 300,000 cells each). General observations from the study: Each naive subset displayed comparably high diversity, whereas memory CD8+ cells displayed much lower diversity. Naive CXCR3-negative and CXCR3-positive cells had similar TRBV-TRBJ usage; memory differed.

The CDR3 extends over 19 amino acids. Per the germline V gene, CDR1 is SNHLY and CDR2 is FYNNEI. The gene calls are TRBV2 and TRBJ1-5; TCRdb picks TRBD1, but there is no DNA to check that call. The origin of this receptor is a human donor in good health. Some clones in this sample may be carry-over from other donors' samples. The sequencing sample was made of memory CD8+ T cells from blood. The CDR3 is CASSEVSEGTETFNQPQHF.